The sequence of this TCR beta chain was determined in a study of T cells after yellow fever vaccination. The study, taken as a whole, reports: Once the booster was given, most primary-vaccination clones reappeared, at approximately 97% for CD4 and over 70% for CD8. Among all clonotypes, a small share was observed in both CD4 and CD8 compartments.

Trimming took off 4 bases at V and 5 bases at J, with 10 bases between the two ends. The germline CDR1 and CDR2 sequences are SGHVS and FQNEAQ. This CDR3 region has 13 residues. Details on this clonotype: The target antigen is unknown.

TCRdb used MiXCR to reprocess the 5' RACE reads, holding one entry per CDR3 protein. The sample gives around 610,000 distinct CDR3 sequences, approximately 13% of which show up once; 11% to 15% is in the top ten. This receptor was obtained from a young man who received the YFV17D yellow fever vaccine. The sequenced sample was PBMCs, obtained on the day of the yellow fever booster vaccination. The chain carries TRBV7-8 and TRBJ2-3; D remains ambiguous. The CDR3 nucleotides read TGTGCCAGCAGCTCACGACGGAAAGATACGCAGTATTTT. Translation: CASSSRRKDTQYF.